This entry features one T cell receptor (beta chain) sequence. Antigen unknown. The record originates from a study of cytomegalovirus exposure and HLA in healthy donors. Broader study findings: Reported performance of the classifier showed diagnosis of cytomegalovirus status with high specificity and sensitivity. While the bulk of TCR sequences proved rare, some public TCRs turned up in many donors.

In the PCR, 60 Vbeta and 13 Jbeta primers were used. This table comes from immunoSEQ multiplex PCR, and its TCRdb copy is limited to in-frame clones, with some not included. The sample lists about 200,000 clones; about 86% were seen once. This TCR derives from a woman between 25 and 40 years old in good health and CMV-seronegative. Sequenced: PBMCs.

The CDR3 DNA reads TGTGCCAGCAGTAGACAGGGTAACGATGAGCAGTTCTTC. Its translation: CASSRQGNDEQFF. This chain uses TRBV6-5 with TRBJ2-1, with TRBD1 identical over 7 bases. From germline, CDR1 is MNHEY and CDR2 SVGAGI. The junction had 6 bases not matched to a gene; V was cut back by 5 bases and J by 8 bases. The CDR3 runs to 13 residues.